Listed below are T cell receptor beta chains from one sample, sequenced in a study of T cell responses to AZD1222 COVID-19 vaccine. Method: immunoSEQ multiplex PCR; TCRdb's copy keeps in-frame clones and lacks some. The sample records about 44,000 clones, about 78% being singletons. This material consisted of peripheral blood, taken on day 0 of AZD1222 vaccination. All receptors derive from an adult in good health. The CDR3 runs from the conserved cysteine through the conserved F or W. A D gene is named only where the DNA matches it firmly. The size entry is marked missing in some rows and otherwise reads once, few, many or a size class.

abundance | d_gene | j_gene | v_gene | CDR3aa | CDR3nt
- | - | TRBJ2-7 | TRBV11-2 | CASSLAGEYYEQYF | TGTGCCAGCAGCTTAGCGGGGGAGTACTACGAGCAGTACTTC
few | - | TRBJ1-6 | TRBV7-3 | CASSLNPGNSPLHF | TGTGCCAGCAGCTTAAATCCAGGGAATTCACCCCTCCACTTT
once | TRBD1 | TRBJ1-2 | TRBV28 | CASRPTGGNYGYTF | TGTGCCAGCAGACCGACAGGGGGTAACTATGGCTACACCTTC
- | - | TRBJ2-5 | TRBV19 | CASSRGSQETQYF | TGTGCCAGTAGCAGGGGATCTCAAGAGACCCAGTACTTC
- | TRBD1 | TRBJ2-2 | TRBV19 | CASSLQTGVTGELFF | TGTGCCAGTAGTTTGCAGACAGGGGTCACCGGGGAGCTGTTTTTT
once | TRBD1 | TRBJ2-7 | TRBV19 | CASSGDRRGNEQYF | TGTGCCAGTAGCGGGGACAGGAGGGGAAACGAGCAGTACTTC
- | - | TRBJ1-1 | TRBV28 | CASRNTEAFF | TGTGCCAGCAGGAACACTGAAGCTTTCTTT
- | - | TRBJ1-4 | TRBV12-3/TRBV12-4 | CASSLGQRNRMFF | TGTGCCAGCAGTTTGGGTCAACGTAATAGGATGTTTTTT
once | - | TRBJ2-2 | TRBV6-5 | CASSWDGNTGELFF | TGTGCCAGCAGCTGGGACGGAAACACCGGGGAGCTGTTTTTT
- | - | TRBJ2-7 | TRBV15 | CATSREDFYEQYF | TGTGCCACCAGCAGAGAGGACTTTTACGAGCAGTACTTC
once | - | TRBJ1-2 | TRBV4-2 | CASSQDGTYYGYTF | TGTGCCAGCAGCCAAGATGGGACGTACTATGGCTACACCTTC
- | - | TRBJ2-5 | TRBV11-2 | CASSPRVIGETQYF | TGTGCCAGCAGCCCACGGGTAATCGGAGAGACCCAGTACTTC
- | - | TRBJ2-1 | TRBV7-7 | CASSKGTTVEDNEQFF | TGTGCCAGCAGCAAAGGGACAACCGTAGAAGACAATGAGCAGTTCTTC
- | - | TRBJ1-5 | TRBV7-8 | CASSLVGYSNQPQHF | TGTGCCAGCAGCTTAGTGGGGTATAGCAATCAGCCCCAGCATTTT
- | TRBD1 | TRBJ2-3 | TRBV5-1 | CASSFGQGEGTQYF | TGCGCCAGCAGCTTCGGACAGGGTGAGGGTACGCAGTATTTT
- | - | TRBJ2-1 | TRBV5-4 | CASTFSTDYNEQFF | TGTGCCAGCACTTTCAGCACTGACTACAATGAGCAGTTCTTC
few | TRBD1 | TRBJ1-1 | TRBV7-2 | CASTPSWDRVTEAFF | TGTGCCAGCACCCCTTCCTGGGACAGGGTCACTGAAGCTTTCTTT
- | - | TRBJ2-2 | TRBV27 | CASSLTRVVSTGELFF | TGTGCCAGCAGCCTTACCAGGGTGGTGAGCACCGGGGAGCTGTTTTTT
- | - | TRBJ2-5 | TRBV5-4 | CASSLQETQYF | TGTGCCAGCAGCTTACAAGAGACCCAGTACTTC
few | - | TRBJ2-3 | TRBV11-2 | CASSLQLDTQYF | TGTGCCAGCAGCCTTCAGCTAGATACGCAGTATTTT
- | - | TRBJ2-6 | TRBV19 | CASSLSPQTGIFSGANVLTF | TGTGCCAGTAGTCTATCACCGCAAACAGGGATTTTCTCTGGGGCCAACGTCCTGACTTTC
- | - | TRBJ1-2 | TRBV5-1 | CASSLAVGAGYGYTF | TGCGCCAGCAGCTTGGCCGTGGGGGCGGGCTATGGCTACACCTTC
- | - | TRBJ1-1 | TRBV7-3 | CASSPRGGTEAFF | TGTGCCAGCAGCCCAAGAGGGGGCACTGAAGCTTTCTTT
- | - | TRBJ1-2 | TRBV28 | CASSLSLGFKGYTF | TGTGCCAGCAGTTTATCGTTGGGGTTTAAAGGCTACACCTTC
- | TRBD2 | TRBJ2-3 | TRBV6-4 | CASSLLAGGLTDTQYF | TGTGCCAGCAGTCTACTAGCGGGGGGCCTCACAGATACGCAGTATTTT
- | - | TRBJ1-3 | TRBV28 | CASSVGILGGNTIYF | TGTGCCAGCAGTGTGGGCATTTTAGGTGGAAACACCATATATTTT
- | - | TRBJ1-3 | TRBV23-1 | CASSQAQGQGNTIYF | TGCGCCAGCAGTCAAGCGCAGGGACAAGGAAACACCATATATTTT
once | - | TRBJ2-6 | TRBV28 | CASSWANVLTF | TGTGCCAGCAGTTGGGCCAACGTCCTGACTTTC
- | TRBD1 | TRBJ1-2 | TRBV19 | CASSIGTGASYGYTF | TGTGCCAGTAGTATAGGGACAGGGGCCTCCTATGGCTACACCTTC
few | TRBD1 | TRBJ1-1 | TRBV6-6 | CASSQQGRTEAFF | TGTGCCAGCAGCCAACAGGGGCGGACTGAAGCTTTCTTT
once | - | TRBJ1-1 | TRBV5-1 | CASSPVGLATEAFF | TGCGCCAGCAGCCCAGTGGGCCTGGCGACTGAAGCTTTCTTT